Below, 19 T cell receptor beta chains from the same sample are listed, as sequenced in a study of blood T cell repertoires in COVID-19. The assay was immunoSEQ multiplex PCR, and TCRdb's table has in-frame clones only and misses some. This sample yields under 200,000 clones, of which about three quarters are seen a single time; 2.8% belongs to the top ten. The sample consisted of peripheral blood. The receptors were sampled from an older man with acute or convalescent COVID-19.

The genes are TRBV5-1 and TRBJ1-6; no firm D call. V was shortened by 1 base and J by 9 bases, with 8 bases between the two germline ends. This CDR3 is built from 13 residues. Germline-derived CDR1 and CDR2 are SGHRS and YFSETQ. The CDR3 DNA sequence: TGCGCCAGCAGCTTGCTCTCCCGTTCACCCCTCCACTTT. The encoded protein is CASSLLSRSPLHF.

The chain carries TRBV14 and TRBJ2-3, with 8 bases matching TRBD2. The CDR3 covers 15 residues. The V gene end was trimmed by 4 bases and the J gene end by 1 base; junction bases not matched to a gene: 4. CDR1 and CDR2 from the germline V gene are SGHDN and FVKESK. CDR3 loop: CASSRGLEGTDTQYF. CDR3 DNA sequence: TGTGCCAGCAGCCGGGGACTAGAGGGCACAGATACGCAGTATTTT.

V usage is TRBV30 and J usage is TRBJ2-4, with a possible D match to TRBD1 (6 bases). V was cut by 2 bases and J by 0 bases, with 11 bases left in between. The CDR3 totals 15 residues. Germline V CDR1 and CDR2: GTSNPN, SVGIG (reference sequence). CDR3 DNA: TGTGCCTGGAGTCCCGGACAGTTAGCCAAAAACATTCAGTACTTC. Its protein product is CAWSPGQLAKNIQYF.

The gene calls are TRBV6-5 and TRBJ2-3; 7 bases match TRBD2. The CDR3 is 11 residues long. Germline CDR1 and CDR2: MNHEY and SVGAGI. With 10 bases clipped from V and 5 bases from J, the junction kept 3 bases outside the gene matches. The CDR3, as DNA: TGTGCCATCACGGGGGGAGATACGCAGTATTTT. This gives the protein CAITGGDTQYF.

The chain carries TRBV5-6 and TRBJ2-1, with 11 bases aligning to TRBD1. Per germline, CDR1 SGHDT and CDR2 YYEEEE. Germline trimming cut 7 bases from V and 6 bases from J; bases unmatched to any gene: 6. The CDR3 runs to 14 residues. Here the CDR3 reads CASLMDRGRNEQFF. The CDR3 nucleotides are TGTGCCAGCTTGATGGACAGGGGGCGCAATGAGCAGTTCTTC.

The V call is TRBV24-1, the J call TRBJ1-2, with unresolved D. Per the germline V gene, CDR1 is KGHDR and CDR2 is SFDVKD. This CDR3 region has 16 residues. V was clipped by 6 bases and J by 4 bases, with 20 bases between them. CDR3 in amino acids: CATSQRGEGGSYGYTF. CDR3 DNA: TGTGCCACCAGTCAACGTGGGGAGGGTGGAAGCTATGGCTACACCTTC.

This clone has just a few counts. J is TRBJ2-5 and V is TRBV20-1; TRBD2 agrees at 7 bases. Germline values: CDR1 DFQATT, CDR2 SNEGSKA (reference sequence). The CDR3 contains 15 residues. With 3 bases clipped from V and 1 base from J, the junction kept 8 bases outside the gene matches. CDR3 loop: CSASESGAVQETQYF. CDR3 DNA sequence: TGCAGTGCTAGTGAGAGCGGGGCCGTCCAAGAGACCCAGTACTTC.

V gene TRBV6-5 combines with J gene TRBJ1-5; TRBD1 matches at 7 bases. Per the germline V gene, CDR1 is MNHEY and CDR2 is SVGAGI. The junction had 5 bases not matched to a gene; V was cut back by 6 bases and J by 6 bases. The CDR3 spans 13 residues. CDR3 sequence reads: CASSRQGRQPQHF. The CDR3 region has the DNA TGTGCCAGCAGCAGACAGGGACGTCAGCCCCAGCATTTT.

V gene TRBV5-6 combines with J gene TRBJ1-1; TRBD1 is a possible D gene (5 bases). CDR1 SGHDT and CDR2 YYEEEE come from the germline V gene. The CDR3 runs 15 residues. With 0 bases removed from V and 0 bases from J, the gap between germline ends came to 9 bases. Here the CDR3 DNA reads TGTGCCAGCAGCTTGGGACAGTTCATGAACACTGAAGCTTTCTTT. Translated, it gives CASSLGQFMNTEAFF.

This clone was recorded once. This chain links TRBV4-1 with TRBJ2-5; maybe TRBD1 (6 bases). Germline lookup yields CDR1 MGHRA and CDR2 YSYEKL. V was shortened by 3 bases and J by 2 bases, with 25 bases between the two germline ends. The CDR3 runs to 19 residues. The CDR3: CASSHRRGVFGQTQETQYF. In nucleotides, the CDR3 is TGCGCCAGCAGCCACAGAAGAGGGGTCTTTGGACAGACTCAAGAGACCCAGTACTTC.

The chain combines TRBV27 with TRBJ2-7; TRBD1 agrees at 10 bases. V lost 2 bases to trimming and J lost 4 bases; unmatched junction nucleotides: 2. The CDR3 spans 14 residues. CDR1 and CDR2 from the germline V gene are MNHEY and SMNVEV (reference sequence). CDR3 protein: CASSLDRGPYEQYF. CDR3 bases: TGTGCCAGCAGTTTAGACAGGGGGCCGTACGAGCAGTACTTC.

The chain has TRBV7-2 and TRBJ1-6, with D hard to call. Looked up from germline, CDR1 is SGHTA and CDR2 is FQGNSA. Deletions cut 0 bases from V and 10 bases from J, with 19 bases between. This CDR3 spans 17 amino acids. CDR3 in DNA: TGTGCCAGCAGCTTAGCGCGGAGGCGCACCCTCCCCTCACCCCTCCACTTT. Encoded protein: CASSLARRRTLPSPLHF.

The chain employs TRBV2 and TRBJ1-5; a possible D gene is TRBD1 (5 bases). This CDR3 contains 13 residues. The V gene lost 6 bases and the J gene lost 4 bases, with 10 bases spanning the gap. Germline assignment: CDR1 SNHLY and CDR2 FYNNEI. The CDR3 region has the DNA TGTGCCAGCAGCCAGGGTACTAATCAGCCCCAGCATTTT. Translated, it gives CASSQGTNQPQHF.

This clone was seen more than once but under ten times. The rearrangement links TRBV5-6 to TRBJ2-1; TRBD1 aligns across 7 bases. The length of the CDR3 is 16 residues. Germline CDR1 reads SGHDT; CDR2 reads YYEEEE. The ends lost 6 bases at V and 3 bases at J; junction bases unmatched: 12. The CDR3 sequence is CASTTYRGNDYNEQFF. CDR3 nucleotide sequence: TGTGCCAGCACTACGTACAGGGGTAACGACTACAATGAGCAGTTCTTC.

This clone was picked up one time. The chain uses TRBV4-3 and TRBJ1-4; 7 nucleotides match TRBD1. The CDR3 is 17 residues long. Per the germline V gene, CDR1 is LGHNA and CDR2 is YSLEER. V gave up 1 base and J gave up 3 bases; unmatched junction bases: 8. This CDR3 is CASSQVAGGSANEKLFF. The CDR3 DNA reads TGCGCCAGCAGCCAAGTGGCAGGGGGATCTGCTAATGAAAAACTGTTTTTT.

The chain is built from TRBV6-2 or TRBV6-3 and TRBJ2-7; 7 bases agree with TRBD2. CDR3 length: 12 residues. V lost 5 bases and J lost 11; bases outside the gene matches: 9. The V gene's germline CDR1 is MNHEY and CDR2 SVGEGT. CDR3 amino acids: CASSNRAGPEYF. The CDR3 DNA is TGTGCCAGCAGTAACAGAGCGGGGCCCGAGTACTTC.

The J gene is TRBJ1-2, the V gene TRBV14, with 9 bases aligning to TRBD1. V shed 1 base, J shed 4 bases, and the junction held 4 bases outside the gene matches. This CDR3 has 15 residues. CDR1 and CDR2 (germline): SGHDN, FVKESK. In DNA, the CDR3 is TGTGCCAGCAGCCAAGGGGGACAGGGCGGCTATGGCTACACCTTC. Its protein product is CASSQGGQGGYGYTF. Full variable domain (missing parts from reference TRBV14 and TRBJ1-2): EAGVTQFPSHSVIEKGQTVTLRCDPISGHDNLYWYRRVMGKEIKFLLHFVKESKQDESGMPNNRFLAERTGGTYSTLKVQPAELEDSGVYFCASSQGGQGGYGYTFGSGTRLTVV.

The J gene is TRBJ2-1, the V gene TRBV7-2; 8 bases fit TRBD1. The ends lost 1 base at V and 1 base at J; junction bases unmatched: 0. This CDR3 has 15 residues. Germline values: CDR1 SGHTA, CDR2 FQGNSA. For the CDR3, the DNA is TGTGCCAGCAGCTTAGGGACAGGGTCCTACAATGAGCAGTTCTTC. Amino acid sequence: CASSLGTGSYNEQFF.

This clone was seen a few times. The chain recombines TRBV12-3 or TRBV12-4 with TRBJ2-7; maybe TRBD1 (6 bases). V gave up 5 bases and J gave up 3 bases, with 11 bases separating them. The CDR3 spans 13 residues. The DNA for the CDR3 is TGTGCCAGCAGTCTAGGACAGAACTACGAGCAGTACTTC. Protein product: CASSLGQNYEQYF.